This entry concerns a single T cell receptor beta chain. V gave up 0 bases and J gave up 0 bases, with 16 bases separating them. CDR1 and CDR2 from the germline V gene are SGHRS and YFSETQ. The CDR3 contains 17 residues. The sample comes from a study of T cell changes during pregnancy in multiple sclerosis. Some clones are missing from TCRdb's copy, which holds only in-frame ones; the method was immunoSEQ multiplex PCR. The repertoire holds about 60,000 clones, with roughly 93% as singletons. This specimen consisted of peripheral blood, obtained in the second trimester of pregnancy. V gene TRBV5-1 combines with J gene TRBJ2-7, with D possibly matching TRBD1 (5 bases). This clonotype originated in a female donor with multiple sclerosis, enrolled in a pregnancy study. DNA of the CDR3: TGCGCCAGCAGCTTGGAAAAGGGGTTGCCGAGCTCCTACGAGCAGTACTTC. Amino acids: CASSLEKGLPSSYEQYF.